This T cell receptor beta chain was observed in a study of T cells in Graves' hyperthyroidism and ophthalmopathy. The source material, RNA transcripts, was used to amplify TCR beta CDR3 regions. Carried out on the TCR CDR3, a first-round RT-PCR used the HTBI primer set. TCRdb independently ran MiXCR on the multiplex PCR reads; one entry per CDR3 protein. The profile shows about 420,000 distinct CDR3 sequences, approximately 14% of them singletons. This clonotype was observed at least ten times. The J segment lost 0 bases and the V segment lost 4 bases, leaving 9 bases of the junction unmatched. The CDR3 totals 18 residues. Germline V gives CDR1 SGHRS, CDR2 YFSETQ.

Sequenced sample: blood. The receptor was derived from a woman under 30 with Graves' hyperthyroidism. V gene TRBV5-1 combines with J gene TRBJ1-6, with 8 bases matching TRBD1. The CDR3 region is CASSDRQGTFSYNSPLHF. CDR3 sequence (DNA): TGCGCCAGCAGCGACAGACAGGGGACCTTCTCCTATAATTCACCCCTCCACTTT. The whole variable domain, remainder taken from reference TRBV5-1 and TRBJ1-6, is KAGVTQTPRYLIKTRGQQVTLSCSPISGHRSVSWYQQTPGQGLQFLFEYFSETQRNKGNFPGRFSGRQFSNSRSEMNVSTLELGDSALYLCASSDRQGTFSYNSPLHFGNGTRLTVT.